This T cell receptor (beta chain) was captured by sequencing in a study of T cells after yellow fever vaccination. V shed 8 bases and J shed 2 bases, with 13 bases lying between them. The CDR3 is 14 residues long. Germline V gene lookup returns CDR1 MNHEY and CDR2 SVGEGT. This clonotype was counted between two and nine times. One entry per CDR3 protein, called by TCRdb with MiXCR from the 5' RACE reads. Found here are roughly 100,000 distinct CDR3 sequences, approximately 8.4% of them singletons; the top ten hold roughly 17%. Study-wide findings and caveats: Clonotypes shared by both compartments, CD4 and CD8, made up a small share.

This sequence was found in a man younger than 35 who received the YFV17D yellow fever vaccine. Sequences were derived from CD8+ T cells not binding an NS4B(214-222) dextramer, sorted from PBMCs, sampled less than 16 days after the first yellow fever vaccination. The chain joins TRBV6-2 or TRBV6-3 to TRBJ2-1, with a possible D match to TRBD2 (5 bases). The CDR3 nucleotides are TGTGCCAGCTCCGGGGTTAGCGCCTACAATGAGCAGTTCTTC. This encodes CASSGVSAYNEQFF.